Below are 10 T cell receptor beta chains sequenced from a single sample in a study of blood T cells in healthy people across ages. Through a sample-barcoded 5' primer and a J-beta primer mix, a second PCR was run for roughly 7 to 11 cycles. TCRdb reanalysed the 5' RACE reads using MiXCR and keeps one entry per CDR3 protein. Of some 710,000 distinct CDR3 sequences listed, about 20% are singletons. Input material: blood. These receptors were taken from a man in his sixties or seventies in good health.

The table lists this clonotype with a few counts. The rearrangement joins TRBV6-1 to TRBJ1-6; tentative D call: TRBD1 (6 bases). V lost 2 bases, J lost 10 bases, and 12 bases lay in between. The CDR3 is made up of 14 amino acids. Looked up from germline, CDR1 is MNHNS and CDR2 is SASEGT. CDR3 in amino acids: CASSESRGKSPLHF. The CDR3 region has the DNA TGTGCCAGCAGTGAAAGCAGGGGAAAGTCACCCCTCCACTTT.

The CDR3: CASSLNPAQETQYF. The DNA for the CDR3 is TGTGCCAGCAGTTTGAACCCTGCCCAGGAGACCCAGTACTTC. V gene TRBV12-3 or TRBV12-4 combines with J gene TRBJ2-7; no firm D call. The J call may be wrong; the DNA end is better matched by TRBJ2-5. CDR3 size: 14 residues.

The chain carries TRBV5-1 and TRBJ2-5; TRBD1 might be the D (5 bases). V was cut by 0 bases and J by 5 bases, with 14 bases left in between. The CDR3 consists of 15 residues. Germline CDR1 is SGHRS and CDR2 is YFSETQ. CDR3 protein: CASSLAQGRMETQYF. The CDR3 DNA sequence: TGCGCCAGCAGCTTGGCTCAGGGTAGGATGGAGACCCAGTACTTC.

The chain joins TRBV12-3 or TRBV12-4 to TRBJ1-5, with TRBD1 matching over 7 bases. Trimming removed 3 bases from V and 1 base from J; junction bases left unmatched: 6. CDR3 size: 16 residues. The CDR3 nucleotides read TGTGCCAGCAGTTTGAGGGCAGGGGGGAGCAATCAGCCCCAGCATTTT. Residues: CASSLRAGGSNQPQHF.

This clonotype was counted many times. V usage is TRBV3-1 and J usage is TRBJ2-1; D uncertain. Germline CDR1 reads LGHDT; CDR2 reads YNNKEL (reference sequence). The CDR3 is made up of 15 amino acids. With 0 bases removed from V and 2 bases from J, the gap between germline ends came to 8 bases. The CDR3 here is CASSQDDTAYNEQFF. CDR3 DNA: TGTGCCAGCAGCCAAGACGACACCGCCTACAATGAGCAGTTCTTC.

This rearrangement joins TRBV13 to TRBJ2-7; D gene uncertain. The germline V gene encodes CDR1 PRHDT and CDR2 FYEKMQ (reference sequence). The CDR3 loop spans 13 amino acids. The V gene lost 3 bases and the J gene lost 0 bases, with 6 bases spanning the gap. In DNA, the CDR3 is TGTGCCAGCAGCTTTCGCCCCTCCTACGAGCAGTACGTC. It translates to CASSFRPSYEQYV.

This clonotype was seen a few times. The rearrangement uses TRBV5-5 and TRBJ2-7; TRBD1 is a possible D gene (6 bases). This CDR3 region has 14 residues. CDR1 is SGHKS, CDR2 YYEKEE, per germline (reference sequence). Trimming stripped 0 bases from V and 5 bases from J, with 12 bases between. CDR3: CASSLGTVTHEQYF. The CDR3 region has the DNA TGTGCCAGCAGCTTGGGGACAGTTACCCACGAGCAGTACTTC.

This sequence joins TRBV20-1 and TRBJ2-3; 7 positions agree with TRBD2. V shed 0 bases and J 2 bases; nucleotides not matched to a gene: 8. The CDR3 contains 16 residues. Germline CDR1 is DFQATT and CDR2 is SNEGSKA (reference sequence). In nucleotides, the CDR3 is TGCAGTGCTAGAGATCAAAGGACTAGTTACACAGATACGCAGTATTTT. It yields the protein CSARDQRTSYTDTQYF.

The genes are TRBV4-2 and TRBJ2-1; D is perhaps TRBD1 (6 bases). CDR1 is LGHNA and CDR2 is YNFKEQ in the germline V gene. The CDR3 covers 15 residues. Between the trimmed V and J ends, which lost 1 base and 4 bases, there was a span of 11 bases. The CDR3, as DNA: TGTGCCAGCAGCCAAGTGGGGGCGGTTTACAATGAGCAGTTCTTC. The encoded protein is CASSQVGAVYNEQFF.

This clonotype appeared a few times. Written as DNA, the CDR3 is TGTGCCAGCAGTTTACATCGGACAGGGGGACGGCACACCATATATTTT. It translates to CASSLHRTGGRHTIYF. This chain uses TRBV12-3 or TRBV12-4 with TRBJ1-3, with 10 bases identical to TRBD1. CDR3 length: 16 residues. Trimming at V came to 2 bases and at J to 8 bases, leaving 9 bases not matched to a gene.